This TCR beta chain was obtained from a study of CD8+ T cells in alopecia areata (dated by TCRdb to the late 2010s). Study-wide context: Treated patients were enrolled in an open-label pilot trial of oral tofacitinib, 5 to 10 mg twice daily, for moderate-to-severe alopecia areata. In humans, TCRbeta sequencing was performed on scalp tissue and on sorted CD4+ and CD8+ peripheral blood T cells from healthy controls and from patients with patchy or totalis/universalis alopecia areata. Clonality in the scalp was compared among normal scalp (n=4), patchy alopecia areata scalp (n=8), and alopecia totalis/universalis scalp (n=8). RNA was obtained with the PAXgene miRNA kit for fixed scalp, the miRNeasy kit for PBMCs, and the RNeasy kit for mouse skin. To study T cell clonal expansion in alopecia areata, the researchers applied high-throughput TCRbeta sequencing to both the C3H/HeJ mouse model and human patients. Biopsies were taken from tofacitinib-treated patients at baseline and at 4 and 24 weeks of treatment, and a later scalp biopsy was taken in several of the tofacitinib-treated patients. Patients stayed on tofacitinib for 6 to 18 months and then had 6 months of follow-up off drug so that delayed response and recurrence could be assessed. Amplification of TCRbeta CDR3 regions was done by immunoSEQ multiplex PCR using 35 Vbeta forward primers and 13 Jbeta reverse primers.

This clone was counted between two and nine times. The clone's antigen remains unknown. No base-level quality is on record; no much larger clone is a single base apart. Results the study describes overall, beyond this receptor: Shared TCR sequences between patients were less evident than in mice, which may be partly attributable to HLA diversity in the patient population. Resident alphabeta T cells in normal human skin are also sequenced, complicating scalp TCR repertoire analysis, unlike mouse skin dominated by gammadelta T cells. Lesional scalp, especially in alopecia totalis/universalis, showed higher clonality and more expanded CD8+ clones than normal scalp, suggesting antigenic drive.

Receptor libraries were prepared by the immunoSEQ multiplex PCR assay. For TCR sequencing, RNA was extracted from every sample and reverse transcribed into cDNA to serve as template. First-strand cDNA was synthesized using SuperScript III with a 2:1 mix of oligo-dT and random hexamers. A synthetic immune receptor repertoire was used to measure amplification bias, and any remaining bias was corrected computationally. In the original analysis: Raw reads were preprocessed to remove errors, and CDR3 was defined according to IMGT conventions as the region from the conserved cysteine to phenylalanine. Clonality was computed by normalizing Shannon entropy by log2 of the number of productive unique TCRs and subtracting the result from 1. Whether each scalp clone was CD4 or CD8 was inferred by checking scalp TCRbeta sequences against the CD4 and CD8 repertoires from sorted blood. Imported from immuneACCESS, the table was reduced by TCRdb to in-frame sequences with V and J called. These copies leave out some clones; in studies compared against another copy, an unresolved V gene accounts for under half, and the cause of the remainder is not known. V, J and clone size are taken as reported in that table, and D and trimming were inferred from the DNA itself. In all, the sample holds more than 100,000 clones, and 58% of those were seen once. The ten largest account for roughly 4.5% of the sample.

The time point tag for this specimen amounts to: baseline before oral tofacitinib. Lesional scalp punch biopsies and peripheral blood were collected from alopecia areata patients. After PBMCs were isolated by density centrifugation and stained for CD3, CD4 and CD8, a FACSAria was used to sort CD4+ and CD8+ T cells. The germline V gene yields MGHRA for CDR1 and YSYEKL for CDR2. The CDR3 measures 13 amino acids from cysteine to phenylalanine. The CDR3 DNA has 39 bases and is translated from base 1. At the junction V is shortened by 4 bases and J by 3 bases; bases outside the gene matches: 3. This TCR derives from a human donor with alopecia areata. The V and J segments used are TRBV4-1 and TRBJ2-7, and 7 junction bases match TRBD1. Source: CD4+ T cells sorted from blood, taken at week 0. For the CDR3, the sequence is CASSLGQNYEQYF. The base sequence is TGCGCCAGCAGCCTGGGACAGAACTACGAGCAGTACTTC.